This T cell receptor (beta chain) came from a study of shared clonotypes between healthy human individuals. Study at large: For every donor, three CD4 naive, three CD4 memory, two CD8 naive and one CD8 memory plates were used. Study-level points and caveats: It was the non-shared clonotypes that had lower generation probabilities than clonotypes shared by all four donors.

Germline V CDR1 and CDR2: MNHNY, SVGAGI (reference sequence). The CDR3 is 16 amino acids. V shed 6 bases and J 6 bases; nucleotides not matched to a gene: 10. Nashville, Tennessee was home to all donors, each a Caucasian adult. Subsets obtained from CD4+ cells comprised CD45RA+ naive and CD45RA-negative memory cells. Method: immunoSEQ multiplex PCR; TCRdb's copy keeps in-frame clones and lacks some. The sample contains approximately 1,000,000 clones, 75% to 80% of which appear only once. Details on this clone: Its matching antigen is unknown.

The sequence derives from a man between 18 and 35 years old in good health. Some clones in this sample may be carry-over from other donors' samples. The chain combines TRBV6-6 with TRBJ2-1; TRBD1 agrees at 11 bases. The sequencing input was memory CD4+ T cells from PBMCs. Sample subset: CD45RA-negative fraction. The CDR3 spells CASRPTGTGGPNEQFF. The DNA for the CDR3 is TGTGCCAGCAGGCCCACCGGGACAGGGGGACCCAATGAGCAGTTCTTC.